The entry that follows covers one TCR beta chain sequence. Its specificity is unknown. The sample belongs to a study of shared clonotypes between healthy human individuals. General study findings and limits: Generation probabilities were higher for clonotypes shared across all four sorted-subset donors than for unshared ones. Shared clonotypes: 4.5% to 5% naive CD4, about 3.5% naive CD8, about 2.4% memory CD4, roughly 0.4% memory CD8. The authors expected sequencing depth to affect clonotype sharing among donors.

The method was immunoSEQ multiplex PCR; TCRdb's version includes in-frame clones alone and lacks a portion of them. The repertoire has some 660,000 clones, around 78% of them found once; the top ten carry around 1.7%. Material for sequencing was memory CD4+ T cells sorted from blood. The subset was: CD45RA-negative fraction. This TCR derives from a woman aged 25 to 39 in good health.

CDR3 nucleotide sequence: TGCGCCAGCAGTGAGTTATCGTTTGCCTCCTACAATGAGCAGTTCTTC. This sequence encodes CASSELSFASYNEQFF. This chain uses TRBV10-1 with TRBJ2-1; D is unclear. Trimming pared 1 base from V and 0 bases from J, leaving 10 bases between. The CDR3 has 16 residues. Germline V gives CDR1 WNHNN, CDR2 SYGVQD (reference sequence).